The source of this T cell receptor (beta chain) is a study of identical twins. Whole-study results and caveats: Beta out-of-frame sequences showed weaker excess twin sharing.

As to this clonotype: Its antigen is currently unknown.

CDR1 is SGDLS, CDR2 YYNGEE, per germline. Unmatched junction bases numbered 5, after V lost 0 bases and J lost 2 bases. This CDR3 has 16 residues. Unique molecular identifiers were present on cDNA, and template switching added a universal primer site. TCRdb reprocessed the 5' RACE reads with MiXCR, giving one entry per CDR3 protein. The table has 350,000 or so distinct CDR3 sequences, around an eighth seen once. These same records also appear under a second study, on yellow fever vaccine responses in identical twins. That study reports: Twins reportedly appeared to share part of their vaccine T cell response while keeping part individual.

The sample taken for sequencing was CD8+ T cells sorted from blood. The source is a woman younger than 30 in good health. The rearrangement joins TRBV9 to TRBJ2-1; TRBD2 agrees at 7 bases. CDR3 sequence: CASSVEAGQTYNEQFF. The CDR3 DNA is TGTGCCAGCAGCGTAGAAGCGGGGCAAACCTACAATGAGCAGTTCTTC.